The 16 T cell receptor beta chains in this list originate from one sample, sequenced in a study of T cell repertoires in cytomegalovirus infection. MiXCR was run by TCRdb on the reads, yielding one entry per CDR3 protein. The table records 600,000 to 800,000 distinct CDR3 sequences, more than 20% of them present only once. Sequenced material: CD8+ T cells from PBMCs. Source of these receptors: a human donor in good health (CMV status not recorded). Some clones in this sample may be carry-over from other donors' samples.

V and J are TRBV13 and TRBJ2-1, with 11 bases identical to TRBD1. This CDR3 has 15 amino acids. The junction had 7 bases not matched to a gene; V was cut back by 5 bases and J by 7 bases. Germline CDR1 PRHDT, CDR2 FYEKMQ (reference sequence). The CDR3: CASSLGTGGWNEQFF. Written as DNA, the CDR3 is TGTGCCAGCAGCCTCGGGACAGGGGGTTGGAATGAGCAGTTCTTC.

The J gene is TRBJ2-7, the V gene TRBV20-1; D is undetermined. This CDR3 has 15 residues. Trimming cost V 5 bases and J 0 bases, with 17 bases left between them. Germline lookup yields CDR1 DFQATT and CDR2 SNEGSKA (reference sequence). The CDR3 protein is CSAVPFLSSSYEQYV. The CDR3 coding sequence is TGCAGTGCTGTCCCCTTTTTATCTAGCTCCTACGAGCAGTACGTC.

This clonotype was observed many times. The chain employs TRBV7-8 and TRBJ1-2, with D perhaps matching TRBD1 (6 bases). The CDR3 is 15 residues long. Deletions cut 5 bases from V and 6 bases from J, with 19 bases between. Germline values: CDR1 SGHVS, CDR2 FQNEAQ. In DNA, the CDR3 is TGTGCCAGCAGCCCCCTCAGGGGCATCGTCAATGGCTACACCTTC. Its protein is CASSPLRGIVNGYTF.

V is TRBV28 and J is TRBJ1-2; D not certain. V shed 2 bases and J shed 0 bases, with 7 bases lying between them. Germline CDR1 is MDHEN and CDR2 is SYDVKM. CDR3 size: 14 residues. CDR3 nucleotides: TGTGCCAGCAGTTTACCAGGAACTAACTATGGCTACACCTTC. Its protein is CASSLPGTNYGYTF.

There are many counts of this clonotype. V usage is TRBV7-9 and J usage is TRBJ2-3, with D possibly being TRBD1 or TRBD2 (5 bases each). The V end lost 4 bases, the J end lost 1 base, and 12 bases lay between the germline ends. The germline V gene encodes CDR1 SEHNR and CDR2 FQNEAQ (reference sequence). This CDR3 has 15 residues. CDR3 DNA: TGTGCCAGCAGCTCCGAGGGGCTCCGCACAGATACGCAGTATTTT. Protein: CASSSEGLRTDTQYF.

Concerning this clonotype itself: One junction end does not reproduce the germline sequence, and a read error may be involved. The rearrangement uses TRBV9 and TRBJ1-2; no reliable D call. The CDR3 has 14 residues. The germline gives CDR1 SGDLS, CDR2 YYNGEE. The DNA of the CDR3 is TGTGCCAACAGCGTTCCAATGGGGAACTATGGCTACACCTTC. It specifies CANSVPMGNYGYTF. Variable domain in full (rest from reference TRBV9 and TRBJ1-2): DSGVTQTPKHLITATGQRVTLRCSPRSGDLSVYWYQQSLDQGLQFLIQYYNGEERAKGNILERFSAQQFPDLHSELNLSSLELGDSALYFCANSVPMGNYGYTFGSGTRLTVV.

The sample holds many counts of this clonotype. The genes are TRBV6-2 or TRBV6-3 and TRBJ2-7; D not certain. This CDR3 region has 11 residues. V lost 6 bases and J lost 5, with 8 bases in between. From germline, CDR1 is MNHEY and CDR2 SVGEGT. As DNA, the CDR3 is TGTGCCAGCAGCCCCTGGGACGAGCAGTACTTC. It codes for CASSPWDEQYF.

In this sample, this clonotype turned up a few times. The rearrangement uses TRBV11-1 and TRBJ1-1; D ambiguous. CDR1 is SGHAT, CDR2 FQDESV, per germline (reference sequence). The CDR3 totals 15 residues. V was pared by 6 bases and J by 0 bases, with 14 bases between. The CDR3 nucleotides are TGTGCCAGCAGTCCGAGGAGTCCCATGAACACTGAAGCTTTCTTT. This translates into CASSPRSPMNTEAFF.

Concerning this clonotype: One end of the junction fails to match germline, which may point to a read error. The gene calls are TRBV14 and TRBJ2-1, with D uncertain. CDR1 and CDR2 from the germline V gene are SGHDN and FVKESK. This CDR3 region has 13 residues. Here the CDR3 reads CANSQEAYNEQFF. CDR3 in DNA: TGTGCCAACAGCCAAGAGGCCTACAATGAGCAGTTCTTC. Full variable domain (outside the CDR3, taken from reference TRBV14 and TRBJ2-1): EAGVTQFPSHSVIEKGQTVTLRCDPISGHDNLYWYRRVMGKEIKFLLHFVKESKQDESGMPNNRFLAERTGGTYSTLKVQPAELEDSGVYFCANSQEAYNEQFFGPGTRLTVL.

The gene calls are TRBV7-9 and TRBJ1-6, with D possibly matching TRBD1 (6 bases). The V end lost 1 base, the J end lost 6 bases, and 13 bases lay between the germline ends. CDR3 length: 16 residues. Per germline, CDR1 SEHNR and CDR2 FQNEAQ (reference sequence). The CDR3, as DNA: TGTGCCAGCAGCTTAGGAGGTGGAGGGGGTAATTCACCCCTCCACTTT. Amino acid sequence: CASSLGGGGGNSPLHF.

The count of this clonotype is one. V and J are TRBV12-5 and TRBJ1-4, with D perhaps TRBD1 (6 bases). There are 17 residues in the CDR3. V was shortened by 3 bases and J by 5 bases, with 19 bases between the two germline ends. Germline V gene data show CDR1 as LGHNT and CDR2 as FRNRAP. CDR3 residues: CASGFELPGHKNEKLFF. The CDR3 coding sequence is TGTGCTAGTGGTTTTGAACTCCCGGGACATAAGAATGAAAAACTGTTTTTT. Variable domain in full (rest from reference TRBV12-5 and TRBJ1-4): DARVTQTPRHKVTEMGQEVTMRCQPILGHNTVFWYRQTMMQGLELLAYFRNRAPLDDSGMPKDRFSAEMPDATLATLKIQPSEPRDSAVYFCASGFELPGHKNEKLFFGSGTQLSVL.

This chain connects TRBV28 to TRBJ1-2; possible D gene TRBD1, 6 bases. The CDR3 covers 12 residues. Germline CDR1 and CDR2: MDHEN and SYDVKM. The V end lost 7 bases, the J end lost 8 bases, and 14 bases lay between the germline ends. The CDR3 sequence: CASMRGLRGYTF. CDR3 bases: TGTGCCAGCATGCGGGGGCTGCGCGGCTACACCTTC.

Note on this clonotype: A much larger clone is a single base away; this may be a read error. The chain is built from TRBV25-1 and TRBJ1-2, with D possibly being TRBD1 (5 bases). Per the germline V gene, CDR1 is MGHDK and CDR2 is SYGVNS. The CDR3 is made up of 13 amino acids. In DNA form, the CDR3 reads TGTGTCAGTGCAGGGCTGGCAATCTATGGCTACACCTTC. This encodes CVSAGLAIYGYTF.

This clonotype came up many times. This sequence joins TRBV12-3 or TRBV12-4 and TRBJ1-5; 7 nucleotides agree with TRBD1. Unmatched junction bases numbered 10, after V lost 6 bases and J lost 5 bases. The CDR3 is 15 residues long. The CDR3 here is CASRHSQGLYQPQHF. For the CDR3, the DNA is TGTGCCAGCAGGCATTCACAGGGGCTGTATCAGCCCCAGCATTTT.

This clonotype was counted ten times or more. The chain combines TRBV7-2 with TRBJ2-1; 14 nucleotides agree with TRBD2. J was trimmed by 0 bases and V by 5 bases; bases with no gene match: 9. Per the germline V gene, CDR1 is SGHTA and CDR2 is FQGNSA. The length of the CDR3 is 19 residues. CDR3 nucleotide sequence: TGTGCCAGCAGCACCTCGGGACTAGCGGGGGTCAGCTCCTACAATGAGCAGTTCTTC. It translates to CASSTSGLAGVSSYNEQFF.

This clonotype has more than one count but fewer than ten. The chain has TRBV15 and TRBJ2-1; TRBD1 matches at 7 bases. The CDR3 runs to 20 residues. The germline CDR1 and CDR2 sequences are LNHNV and YYDKDF (reference sequence). V dropped 4 bases and J dropped 3; count of bases not matched to a gene: 21. The CDR3 is CATSTKTLGRGQPRYNEQFF. In DNA form, the CDR3 reads TGTGCCACCAGCACCAAAACCTTGGGACGGGGACAGCCCCGCTACAATGAGCAGTTCTTC.